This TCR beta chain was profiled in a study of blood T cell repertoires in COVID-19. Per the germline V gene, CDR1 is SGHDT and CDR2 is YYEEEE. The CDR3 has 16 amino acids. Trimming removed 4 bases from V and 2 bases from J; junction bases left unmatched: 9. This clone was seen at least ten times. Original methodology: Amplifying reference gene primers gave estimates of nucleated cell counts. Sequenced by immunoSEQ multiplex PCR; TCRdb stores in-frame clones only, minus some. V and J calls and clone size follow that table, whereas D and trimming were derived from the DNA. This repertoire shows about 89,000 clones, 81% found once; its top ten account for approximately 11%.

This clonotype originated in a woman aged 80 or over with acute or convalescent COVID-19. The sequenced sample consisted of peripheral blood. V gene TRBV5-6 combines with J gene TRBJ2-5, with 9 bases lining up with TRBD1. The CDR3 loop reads CASSPPDRGKQETQYF. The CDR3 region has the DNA TGTGCCAGCAGCCCTCCGGACAGGGGAAAACAAGAGACCCAGTACTTC.